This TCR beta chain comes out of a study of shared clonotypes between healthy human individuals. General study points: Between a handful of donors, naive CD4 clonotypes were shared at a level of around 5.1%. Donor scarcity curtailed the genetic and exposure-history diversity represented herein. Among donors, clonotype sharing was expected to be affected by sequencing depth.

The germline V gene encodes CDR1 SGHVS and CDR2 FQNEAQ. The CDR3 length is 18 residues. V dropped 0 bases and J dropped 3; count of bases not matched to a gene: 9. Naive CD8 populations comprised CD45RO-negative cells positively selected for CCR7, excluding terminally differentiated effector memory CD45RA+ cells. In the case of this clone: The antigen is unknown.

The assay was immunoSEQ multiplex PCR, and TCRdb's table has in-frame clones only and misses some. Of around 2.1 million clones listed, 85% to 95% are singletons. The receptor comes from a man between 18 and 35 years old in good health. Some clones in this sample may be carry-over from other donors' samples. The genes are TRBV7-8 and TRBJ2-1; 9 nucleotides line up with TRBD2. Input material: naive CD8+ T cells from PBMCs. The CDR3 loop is CASSLAFYSAGGYNEQFF. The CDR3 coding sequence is TGTGCCAGCAGCTTAGCGTTTTACTCAGCGGGAGGCTACAATGAGCAGTTCTTC.